This TCR beta chain was captured by sequencing in a study of T cell responses to AZD1222 COVID-19 vaccine. Germline CDR1 SGHNT, CDR2 YYREEE (reference sequence). The V and J ends lost 0 bases and 1 base, in that order; junction bases with no gene match: 6. This CDR3 comprises 18 residues. Findings of the study overall: Unmutated variant regions are reportedly targeted by nearly half of spike-specific TCRs. There were repertoire samples only from the period after the peak T cell response. The sample set comprised mostly white British donors with more females, and clonal diversity was possibly underestimated. Along spike, vaccine-associated CD4 TCRs were found throughout, with dominance at 160-218 and 743-854.

Using immunoSEQ multiplex PCR, the repertoire was profiled, and TCRdb retains in-frame clones only, with some absent. The top ten clones hold approximately 7.5% of a sample with over 85,000 clones, approximately 90% of them seen once. Concerning this clone itself: Its cognate antigen is unknown.

This material consisted of peripheral blood, taken on day 0 of AZD1222 vaccination. The receptor comes from an adult in good health. The chain joins TRBV5-4 to TRBJ2-1; 11 nucleotides agree with TRBD2. DNA for the CDR3: TGTGCCAGCAGCTTGGATGGACTAGCGGGCAGGTCCTACAATGAGCAGTTCTTC. It translates to CASSLDGLAGRSYNEQFF.